The 8 T cell receptor beta chains reported below all come from one sample, sequenced in a study of blood T cell repertoires in COVID-19. Assay used: immunoSEQ multiplex PCR; TCRdb lists only in-frame clones, some missing. The table shows 200,000 to 250,000 clones, with 80% to 90% occurring only once. The sequenced material came from PBMCs or T cells enriched from blood (not recorded which). These receptor sequences come from a woman between 35 and 50 years old with acute COVID-19.

A note on this clone: The junction differs from germline at one of its ends, possibly a read error. The J gene is TRBJ2-1, the V gene TRBV7-9, with 11 bases lining up with TRBD2. This CDR3 is 16 amino acids long. Germline CDR1 SEHNR, CDR2 FQNEAQ (reference sequence). The DNA of the CDR3 is TGTGCCAGCAGTTTAGGTACTAGCGGGAGTGTCAATGAGCAGTTCTTC. As protein: CASSLGTSGSVNEQFF.

This clone was detected a few times. V is TRBV27 and J is TRBJ1-2, with 8 bases lining up with TRBD1. Losses at the gene ends were 5 bases for V and 8 bases for J; bases not matched to a gene: 13. Germline V gene data show CDR1 as MNHEY and CDR2 as SMNVEV (reference sequence). The CDR3 has 15 residues. The chain's CDR3 is CASSTGQGRAHGYTF. The DNA of the CDR3 is TGTGCCAGCAGTACCGGACAGGGACGGGCTCACGGCTACACCTTC.

This chain uses TRBV11-2 with TRBJ2-1, with 12 bases identical to TRBD1. Per germline, CDR1 SGHAT and CDR2 FQNNGV. V lost 1 base, J lost 8 bases, and 9 bases stayed unmatched. The CDR3 has 17 residues. CDR3 in DNA: TGTGCCAGCAGCTTAGTTGGGGGACAGGGGGCGTGGTATGAGCAGTTCTTC. This gives the protein CASSLVGGQGAWYEQFF.

This chain connects TRBV7-9 to TRBJ2-1; 8 bases line up with TRBD2. The CDR3 sequence is 17 residues long. Unmatched junction bases numbered 5, after V lost 1 base and J lost 0 bases. In germline, CDR1 is SEHNR, CDR2 FQNEAQ (reference sequence). The CDR3 protein is CASSLGGTSGSYNEQFF. CDR3 coding DNA: TGTGCCAGCAGCTTAGGGGGCACTAGCGGCTCCTACAATGAGCAGTTCTTC.

V gene TRBV29-1 combines with J gene TRBJ2-7; 9 bases line up with TRBD1. This CDR3 is built from 17 residues. The germline gives CDR1 SQVTM, CDR2 ANQGSEA. V lost 4 bases to trimming and J lost 1 base; unmatched junction nucleotides: 14. For the CDR3, the DNA is TGCAGCGTTGGTAGGACAGGGGCGCGGGGCGCTTCCTACGAGCAGTACTTC. It translates to CSVGRTGARGASYEQYF.

The V and J genes are TRBV28 and TRBJ1-2; the match to TRBD1 covers 11 bases. V dropped 4 bases and J dropped 4; count of bases not matched to a gene: 5. CDR1 and CDR2 (germline): MDHEN, SYDVKM. CDR3 length: 15 residues. CDR3 DNA sequence: TGTGCCAGCAGTTCCGGGACAGGGGGAATCTATGGCTACACCTTC. Translation: CASSSGTGGIYGYTF.

The V gene is TRBV24-1, the J gene TRBJ2-1; 11 bases are shared with TRBD2. With 0 bases clipped from V and 8 bases from J, the junction kept 5 bases outside the gene matches. Per germline, CDR1 KGHDR and CDR2 SFDVKD. CDR3 size: 16 residues. This chain's CDR3 is CATSDLTSGRGDEQFF. DNA for the CDR3: TGTGCCACCAGTGATTTGACTAGCGGGAGAGGGGATGAGCAGTTCTTC.

The chain joins TRBV15 to TRBJ2-4, with TRBD2 identical over 12 bases. The CDR3 contains 18 residues. Germline trimming cut 0 bases from V and 2 bases from J; bases unmatched to any gene: 5. Germline-derived CDR1 and CDR2 are LNHNV and YYDKDF (reference sequence). CDR3 sequence (DNA): TGTGCCACCAGCAGAGATTGGACTAGCGGGAACTCCAAAAACATTCAGTACTTC. Its translation: CATSRDWTSGNSKNIQYF. The complete variable domain, with remaining parts taken from reference TRBV15 and TRBJ2-4, reads DAMVIQNPRYQVTQFGKPVTLSCSQTLNHNVMYWYQQKSSQAPKLLFHYYDKDFNNEADTPDNFQSRRPNTSFCFLDIRSPGLGDTAMYLCATSRDWTSGNSKNIQYFGAGTRLSVL.